This TCR beta chain was captured in a study of T cell changes during pregnancy in multiple sclerosis. This CDR3 has 16 amino acids. Germline V gene sequence: CDR1 MDHEN, CDR2 SYDVKM. Deletions cut 3 bases from V and 5 bases from J, with 16 bases between. Only in-frame clones appear in the TCRdb table, and some are missing; sequencing was by immunoSEQ multiplex PCR. This table has under 90,000 clones, around 92% appearing once. This chain joins TRBV28 and TRBJ1-4, with D possibly being TRBD1 (5 bases). The starting material was peripheral blood, obtained in the second trimester of pregnancy. The sequence derives from a female donor in good health, enrolled as a control in a pregnancy study. The CDR3 loop is CASSFLAGKSNEKLFF. The CDR3 DNA follows: TGTGCCAGCAGTTTCCTGGCAGGGAAAAGCAATGAAAAACTGTTTTTT. Full variable domain (outside the CDR3, taken from reference TRBV28 and TRBJ1-4): DVKVTQSSRYLVKRTGEKVFLECVQDMDHENMFWYRQDPGLGLRLIYFSYDVKMKEKGDIPEGYSVSREKKERFSLILESASTNQTSMYLCASSFLAGKSNEKLFFGSGTQLSVL.